Listed below are T cell receptor beta chains from one sample, sequenced in a study of patients and donors after allogeneic stem cell transplantation. TCRdb redid the calling of the RT-PCR reads with MiXCR, one entry per CDR3 protein. The table records 900,000 to 1,000,000 distinct CDR3 sequences, around 17% of them present only once. Sample: blood, either unsorted or a sorted T cell fraction (not recorded which). Source of these receptors: a human donor who was either an allogeneic HSCT recipient or a stem cell or donor lymphocyte infusion donor (not recorded which). It is not recorded whose cells these are; they may come from a transplant donor. The CDR3 runs from the conserved cysteine through the conserved F or W. A D gene is named only where the DNA matches it firmly. Rows may omit the clone size; those that give it use once, few, many or a size class.

D gene,J gene,clone size,V gene,CDR3 protein,CDR3 DNA
.,TRBJ1-2,few,TRBV9,CASSVGRAQPNYGYTF,TGTGCCAGCAGCGTAGGACGAGCCCAGCCCAACTATGGCTACACCTTC
.,TRBJ2-3,.,TRBV2,CASRRGAQGFTDTQYF,TGTGCCAGCCGCCGGGGGGCACAGGGGTTCACAGATACGCAGTATTTT
TRBD1,TRBJ2-7,.,TRBV6-1,CASSVGQGIPYEQYF,TGTGCCAGCAGTGTGGGACAGGGGATTCCCTACGAGCAGTACTTC
TRBD2,TRBJ2-7,.,TRBV20-1,CSARGLAETYEQYF,TGCAGTGCCCGGGGACTAGCGGAGACCTACGAGCAGTACTTC
TRBD2,TRBJ2-1,.,TRBV7-9,CASSPSAGGTGEQFF,TGTGCCAGCAGCCCCTCAGCGGGAGGGACAGGTGAGCAGTTCTTC
TRBD1,TRBJ2-7,few,TRBV29-1,CSVRDRAIYEQYF,TGCAGCGTCCGGGACAGGGCGATCTACGAGCAGTACTTC
.,TRBJ1-6,few,TRBV7-3,CASSLTYGNSPLHF,TGTGCCAGCAGCTTAACATACGGAAATTCACCCCTCCACTTT
.,TRBJ1-4,few,TRBV12-3/TRBV12-4,CASRYRDTNEKLFF,TGTGCCAGCAGATACAGGGATACTAATGAAAAACTGTTTTTT
.,TRBJ1-2,.,TRBV5-5,CASSLEGDGYGYTF,TGTGCCAGCAGCTTGGAGGGTGATGGCTATGGCTACACCTTC
.,TRBJ1-1,.,TRBV20-1,CSALLFTEAFF,TGCAGTGCCCTACTATTCACTGAAGCTTTCTTT
.,TRBJ1-4,.,TRBV28,CASSPGERKLFF,TGTGCCAGCAGCCCAGGGGAACGAAAACTGTTTTTT
TRBD2,TRBJ2-1,.,TRBV6-1,CASRFPGLGGNEQFF,TGTGCCAGCAGATTTCCGGGACTAGGGGGCAATGAGCAGTTCTTC
.,TRBJ2-7,few,TRBV2,CASSGVKSSYEQYF,TGTGCCAGCAGTGGAGTCAAGAGCTCCTACGAGCAGTACTTC
.,TRBJ2-1,few,TRBV15,CATSPRELKLVEQFF,TGTGCCACCAGTCCTCGGGAGTTGAAACTTGTCGAGCAGTTCTTC
.,TRBJ2-3,many,TRBV29-1,CSVVSPDTQYF,TGCAGCGTCGTCTCTCCAGATACGCAGTATTTT
TRBD1,TRBJ2-6,.,TRBV7-8,CASSLGTGRANVLTF,TGTGCCAGCAGCTTAGGGACAGGGAGGGCCAACGTCCTGACTTTC
.,TRBJ1-1,few,TRBV5-1,CASSLGIQVEAFF,TGCGCCAGCAGCTTGGGGATACAGGTAGAAGCTTTCTTT
TRBD1,TRBJ1-1,few,TRBV16,CASSQLGQPNTEAFF,TGTGCCAGCAGCCAGTTGGGACAGCCGAACACTGAAGCTTTCTTT
TRBD2,TRBJ2-1,.,TRBV12-3/TRBV12-4,CASSQTSGEAYNEQFF,TGTGCCAGCAGCCAGACTAGCGGGGAGGCCTACAATGAGCAGTTCTTC
.,TRBJ1-2,few,TRBV20-1,CSARDRGGKGGYTF,TGCAGTGCTAGAGATCGCGGGGGAAAAGGCGGCTACACCTTC
.,TRBJ1-2,.,TRBV25-1,CASSARQHFGGYTF,.
.,TRBJ2-3,few,TRBV4-3,CASSHGQKYTDTQYF,TGCGCCAGCAGCCACGGACAGAAGTATACAGATACGCAGTATTTT
.,TRBJ2-5,once,TRBV21-1,CASSPKVTRPRETQYF,TGTGCCAGCAGTCCAAAAGTGACTAGGCCTAGGGAGACCCAGTACTTC
.,TRBJ2-2,.,TRBV29-1,CSVPGPSGTGELFF,TGCAGCGTGCCCGGGCCCTCGGGGACCGGGGAGCTGTTTTTT
TRBD1,TRBJ1-1,few,TRBV10-3,CAIQGTAQMNTEAFF,TGTGCCATCCAAGGGACAGCCCAAATGAACACTGAAGCTTTCTTT
.,TRBJ1-1,.,TRBV10-3,CAISEGRQMNTEAFF,TGTGCCATCAGTGAGGGCCGGCAAATGAACACTGAAGCTTTCTTT
TRBD2,TRBJ2-1,.,TRBV20-1,CSARAGTSGGHEQFF,TGCAGTGCTAGAGCAGGGACTAGCGGGGGCCATGAGCAGTTCTTC
.,TRBJ2-5,.,TRBV7-6,CASSPGGVLETQYF,TGTGCCAGCAGCCCGGGTGGGGTTTTGGAGACCCAGTACTTC
.,TRBJ1-1,.,TRBV20-1,CSAGPGTLRWTEAFF,TGCAGTGCTGGGCCCGGGACACTAAGATGGACTGAAGCTTTCTTT
.,TRBJ2-3,.,TRBV20-1,CSARTTGTDTQYF,TGCAGTGCTAGGACTACTGGCACAGATACGCAGTATTTT
.,TRBJ1-2,few,TRBV4-2,CASGERMLRGANYGYTF,TGTGCCAGCGGGGAGCGGATGTTGCGGGGAGCTAACTATGGCTACACCTTC
.,TRBJ1-1,.,TRBV2,CASSESRVAFF,TGTGCCAGCAGTGAATCCAGGGTGGCTTTCTTT
.,TRBJ2-2,.,TRBV29-1,CSVEGGGGELFF,TGCAGCGTTGAAGGAGGAGGGGGGGAGCTGTTTTTT
.,TRBJ1-1,few,TRBV4-3,CASSQGRAKDTEAFF,TGCGCCAGCAGCCAAGGTCGGGCCAAAGACACTGAAGCTTTCTTT
TRBD1,TRBJ1-2,.,TRBV24-1,CATSGTTGDSNYGYTF,TGTGCCACCAGTGGTACGACAGGGGATTCGAACTATGGCTACACCTTC
TRBD1,TRBJ1-5,few,TRBV6-1,CASSPHMTGGNQPQHF,TGTGCCAGCAGCCCACATATGACAGGGGGCAATCAGCCCCAGCATTTT
.,TRBJ1-2,many,TRBV9,CASSVGTEPTSYGYTF,TGTGCCAGCAGCGTAGGGACAGAACCAACCTCCTATGGCTACACCTTC